Shown below are 31 T cell receptor beta chains from a single sample sequenced in a study of blood T cell repertoires in COVID-19. Sequencing was performed with immunoSEQ multiplex PCR; in TCRdb, only in-frame clones are kept and a portion is missing. Of over 250,000 clones in the sample, approximately 89% were seen once. The sequenced sample was PBMCs or T cells enriched from blood (not recorded which). All receptors derive from a woman in her 30s who had recovered from COVID-19.

This chain uses TRBV20-1 with TRBJ1-2; D unresolved. The CDR3 spans 11 residues. From germline, CDR1 is DFQATT and CDR2 SNEGSKA (reference sequence). Trimming took off 5 bases at V and 3 bases at J, with 7 bases between the two ends. The CDR3 DNA sequence: TGCAGTGCTCCACTCGACTATGGCTACACCTTC. Amino acid sequence: CSAPLDYGYTF.

The genes are TRBV11-1 and TRBJ2-4; weak D call: TRBD1 (5 bases). Germline assignment: CDR1 SGHAT and CDR2 FQDESV (reference sequence). V was clipped by 5 bases and J by 3 bases, with 14 bases between them. There are 15 residues in the CDR3. In nucleotides, the CDR3 is TGTGCCAGCAGCCGCACAAGGGGTGACAAAAACATTCAGTACTTC. Protein sequence: CASSRTRGDKNIQYF.

The CDR3 region is CASSQGTSGFQETQYF. The CDR3 coding sequence is TGTGCCAGCAGCCAGGGGACTAGCGGGTTCCAAGAGACCCAGTACTTC. The rearrangement links TRBV3-1 (or the pseudogene TRBV3-2) to TRBJ2-5, with 12 bases identical to TRBD2. The length of the CDR3 is 16 residues. CDR1 is LGHDT and CDR2 is YNNKEL in the germline V gene (reference sequence). V was clipped by 3 bases and J by 1 base; unmatched bases: 3.

The V gene is TRBV3-1 (or the pseudogene TRBV3-2), the J gene TRBJ2-1; weak D call: TRBD2 (7 bases). CDR1 is LGHDT and CDR2 is YNNKEL in the germline V gene (reference sequence). V lost 1 base to trimming and J lost 8 bases, with 15 bases between them. The CDR3 totals 15 residues. Written as DNA, the CDR3 is TGTGCCAGCAGCCAAGGCGTCGGGGGGCTTTATGAGCAGTTCTTC. Its translation is CASSQGVGGLYEQFF.

The genes are TRBV5-1 and TRBJ2-1; weak D call: TRBD1 (6 bases). The CDR3 extends over 16 amino acids. Trimming pared 4 bases from V and 0 bases from J, leaving 14 bases between. CDR1 is SGHRS, CDR2 YFSETQ, per germline. The CDR3 DNA sequence: TGCGCCAGCAGCCCGGACGGACAGCTCTCCTACAATGAGCAGTTCTTC. It is translated as CASSPDGQLSYNEQFF.

This chain joins TRBV29-1 and TRBJ1-3; TRBD1 is a possible D gene (6 bases). The CDR3 consists of 12 residues. V gave up 5 bases and J gave up 7 bases, with 12 bases separating them. The germline gives CDR1 SQVTM, CDR2 ANQGSEA. The chain's CDR3 is CSVRPQGNTIYF. The CDR3 nucleotides are TGCAGCGTTCGTCCCCAGGGGAACACCATATATTTT.

The chain employs TRBV27 and TRBJ1-5, with 8 bases lining up with TRBD1. Trimming took 8 bases from V and 7 from J; bases not matched to a gene: 4. Germline lookup yields CDR1 MNHEY and CDR2 SMNVEV (reference sequence). The CDR3 length is 12 residues. DNA of the CDR3: TGTGCCAGCGGAACAGGGGGGCAGCCCCAGCATTTT. Amino acids: CASGTGGQPQHF.

This clone was seen a handful of times. The rearrangement joins TRBV19 to TRBJ2-7; TRBD2 is a possible D gene (5 bases). V was pared by 6 bases and J by 7 bases, with 13 bases between. Germline V CDR1 and CDR2: LNHDA, SQIVND (reference sequence). The CDR3 covers 12 residues. The CDR3 bases are TGTGCCAGTAGATCCCCTGAGGGTGAGCAGTACTTC. It yields the protein CASRSPEGEQYF.

This clone was counted only a few times. The chain recombines TRBV12-3 or TRBV12-4 with TRBJ1-1; no reliable D call. CDR3 length: 13 amino acids. V dropped 5 bases and J dropped 4 bases, with 11 bases sitting between them. The CDR3, as DNA: TGTGCCAGCAGTCCGGGGTGGACCACTGAAGCTTTCTTT. Its translation: CASSPGWTTEAFF.

The chain recombines TRBV5-4 with TRBJ2-2; weak D call: TRBD2 (5 bases). Between the trimmed V and J ends, which lost 3 bases and 4 bases, there was a span of 16 bases. CDR3 size: 16 residues. Germline CDR1 is SGHNT and CDR2 is YYREEE (reference sequence). CDR3 region: CASSSPHIRGTGELFF. The CDR3 DNA is TGTGCCAGCAGCTCCCCCCATATCCGGGGCACCGGGGAGCTGTTTTTT. The full variable domain, completed using reference TRBV5-4 and TRBJ2-2, is ETGVTQSPTHLIKTRGQQVTLRCSSQSGHNTVSWYQQALGQGPQFIFQYYREEENGRGNFPPRFSGLQFPNYSSELNVNALELDDSALYLCASSSPHIRGTGELFFGEGSRLTVL.

This clone is a singleton in its sample. This sequence joins TRBV5-1 and TRBJ2-3; D not certain. The V end lost 0 bases, the J end lost 2 bases, and 7 bases lay between the germline ends. The CDR3 contains 14 residues. The V gene's germline CDR1 is SGHRS and CDR2 YFSETQ. The CDR3 reads CASSLVQVTDTQYF. CDR3 coding DNA: TGCGCCAGCAGCTTGGTTCAGGTCACAGATACGCAGTATTTT.

V gene TRBV7-3 combines with J gene TRBJ1-2; 7 positions agree with TRBD1. Germline V gene sequence: CDR1 SGHTA, CDR2 FQGTGA. Trimming removed 4 bases from V and 5 bases from J; junction bases left unmatched: 7. The CDR3 has 14 amino acids. CDR3 DNA sequence: TGTGCCAGCAGCTCAGGGGGTTTCGGTTATGGCTACACCTTC. Its protein is CASSSGGFGYGYTF.

The rearrangement joins TRBV7-9 to TRBJ1-2; D is uncertain. Trimming shortened V by 4 bases and J by 7 bases, and 19 bases separated the two germline ends. CDR1 is SEHNR, CDR2 FQNEAQ, per germline (reference sequence). CDR3 length: 15 residues. The CDR3 sequence is CASSYGEPGVSGYTF. CDR3 DNA: TGTGCCAGCAGCTACGGGGAGCCTGGGGTTTCTGGCTACACCTTC.

The V gene is TRBV6-5, the J gene TRBJ2-1; D may be TRBD1 (5 bases). The CDR3 spans 13 residues. The V and J ends lost 6 bases and 9 bases respectively, with 15 bases between them. From germline, CDR1 is MNHEY and CDR2 SVGAGI. The CDR3 DNA reads as TGTGCCAGCAGGGACGTGGGTAGGGGTGAGCAGTTCTTC. As protein: CASRDVGRGEQFF.

The V call is TRBV27, the J call TRBJ1-6; no clear D. V was shortened by 4 bases and J by 7 bases, with 5 bases between the two germline ends. Germline V gene lookup returns CDR1 MNHEY and CDR2 SMNVEV (reference sequence). The CDR3 runs to 12 residues. CDR3 DNA: TGTGCCAGCAGTTATCAGAATTCACCCCTCCACTTT. Protein sequence: CASSYQNSPLHF.

The chain has TRBV4-2 and TRBJ1-5; TRBD1 might be the D (5 bases). V was trimmed by 0 bases and J by 9 bases, leaving 15 bases between them. The germline V gene has CDR1 LGHNA and CDR2 YNFKEQ. This CDR3 region has 15 residues. The CDR3 here is CASSQEKRGLGPQHF. The CDR3 DNA reads as TGTGCCAGCAGCCAAGAGAAGCGGGGCCTGGGGCCCCAGCATTTT.

The chain carries TRBV15 and TRBJ2-1; D perhaps matches TRBD2 (5 bases). The CDR3 is 13 amino acids. Germline CDR1 LNHNV, CDR2 YYDKDF (reference sequence). Between the trimmed V and J ends, which lost 11 bases and 2 bases, there was a span of 13 bases. The CDR3 sequence is CAARAVPYNEQFF. The CDR3 bases are TGTGCCGCCCGAGCGGTTCCCTACAATGAGCAGTTCTTC. Looking up the rest from reference TRBV15 and TRBJ2-1 gives the full variable domain: DAMVIQNPRYQVTQFGKPVTLSCSQTLNHNVMYWYQQKSSQAPKLLFHYYDKDFNNEADTPDNFQSRRPNTSFCFLDIRSPGLGDTAMYLCAARAVPYNEQFFGPGTRLTVL.

The V and J genes are TRBV9 and TRBJ2-7; 7 positions agree with TRBD2. Per germline, CDR1 SGDLS and CDR2 YYNGEE. The CDR3 totals 13 residues. After removal of 3 bases from V and 2 bases from J, the junction contained 2 bases not matched to a gene. CDR3 sequence: CASSATSAYEQYF. DNA of the CDR3: TGTGCCAGCAGCGCCACTAGCGCCTACGAGCAGTACTTC.

The chain is built from TRBV18 and TRBJ2-3; weak D call: TRBD1 (5 bases). With 2 bases removed from V and 0 bases from J, the gap between germline ends came to 9 bases. The CDR3 is 15 residues long. Germline V gene sequence: CDR1 KGHSH, CDR2 LQKENI. This CDR3 reads CASSPNQGSTDTQYF. The CDR3, as DNA: TGTGCCAGCTCACCAAATCAGGGAAGCACAGATACGCAGTATTTT.

V gene TRBV4-1 combines with J gene TRBJ2-1, with 9 positions matching TRBD2. Unmatched junction bases numbered 7, after V lost 1 base and J lost 0 bases. The CDR3 spans 18 residues. Germline V gene data show CDR1 as MGHRA and CDR2 as YSYEKL. The CDR3 DNA follows: TGCGCCAGCAGCCAAGCACTAGCGGGTCAGAGCTCCTACAATGAGCAGTTCTTC. It specifies CASSQALAGQSSYNEQFF.

The chain is built from TRBV4-2 and TRBJ1-5; TRBD1 might be the D (6 bases). This CDR3 region has 17 residues. The germline V gene has CDR1 LGHNA and CDR2 YNFKEQ. Trimming removed 0 bases at V and 2 bases at J, with 14 bases between. CDR3 in DNA: TGTGCCAGCAGCCAAGAGCTGGGAGCAGGGGGCAATCAGCCCCAGCATTTT. Its translation is CASSQELGAGGNQPQHF.

The V gene is TRBV28, the J gene TRBJ1-2; D remains ambiguous. Germline CDR1 is MDHEN and CDR2 is SYDVKM. V gave up 2 bases and J gave up 5 bases, with 9 bases separating them. This CDR3 comprises 13 residues. CDR3 coding DNA: TGTGCCAGCAGTTTACAACTCCCTTATGGCTACACCTTC. Translated, it gives CASSLQLPYGYTF.

V and J are TRBV2 and TRBJ1-4, with TRBD1 matching over 8 bases. The CDR3 extends over 15 amino acids. V was pared by 7 bases and J by 5 bases, with 9 bases of the junction left unmatched. CDR1 and CDR2 from the germline V gene are SNHLY and FYNNEI. The CDR3 bases are TGTGCCAGCAACTTCCGACAGGGGTTGAATGAAAAACTGTTTTTT. Its protein is CASNFRQGLNEKLFF. Variable domain in full (rest from reference TRBV2 and TRBJ1-4): EPEVTQTPSHQVTQMGQEVILRCVPISNHLYFYWYRQILGQKVEFLVSFYNNEISEKSEIFDDQFSVERPDGSNFTLKIRSTKLEDSAMYFCASNFRQGLNEKLFFGSGTQLSVL.

The chain combines TRBV18 with TRBJ2-7; TRBD1 might be the D (5 bases). Germline V gives CDR1 KGHSH, CDR2 LQKENI. Between the trimmed V and J ends, which lost 3 bases and 5 bases, there was a span of 17 bases. The CDR3 sequence is 15 residues long. The DNA of the CDR3 is TGTGCCAGCTCACCTTCTCAGGGTCTAGGGGACGAGCAGTACTTC. Its translation: CASSPSQGLGDEQYF.

The V gene is TRBV5-6, the J gene TRBJ2-6; D call uncertain. The V and J ends lost 4 bases and 1 base respectively, with 18 bases between them. From germline, CDR1 is SGHDT and CDR2 YYEEEE. This CDR3 spans 18 amino acids. This chain's CDR3 is CASSTVSTETSGANVLTF. Written as DNA, the CDR3 is TGTGCCAGCAGCACCGTGAGTACAGAAACATCTGGGGCCAACGTCCTGACTTTC.

This chain links TRBV5-1 with TRBJ2-7; 10 bases are a match to TRBD1. The CDR3 covers 15 residues. V gave up 3 bases and J gave up 6 bases; unmatched junction bases: 9. Germline V lookup: CDR1 SGHRS, CDR2 YFSETQ. The CDR3 loop is CASSSWTGGAPEQYF. DNA for the CDR3: TGCGCCAGCAGCTCATGGACAGGGGGGGCCCCCGAGCAGTACTTC. The entire variable domain, with the rest obtained from reference TRBV5-1 and TRBJ2-7, is as follows: KAGVTQTPRYLIKTRGQQVTLSCSPISGHRSVSWYQQTPGQGLQFLFEYFSETQRNKGNFPGRFSGRQFSNSRSEMNVSTLELGDSALYLCASSSWTGGAPEQYFGPGTRLTVT.

J is TRBJ1-5 and V is TRBV6-1; the match to TRBD1 covers 7 bases. The germline V gene has CDR1 MNHNS and CDR2 SASEGT. The V and J ends lost 1 base and 2 bases, in that order; junction bases with no gene match: 5. CDR3 length: 16 amino acids. CDR3 nucleotide sequence: TGTGCCAGCAGTGAAGGGGCAGGGGGTGGCAATCAGCCCCAGCATTTT. Its translation is CASSEGAGGGNQPQHF.

The chain joins TRBV6-6 to TRBJ2-3; 11 bases are a match to TRBD2. Trimming cost V 9 bases and J 6 bases; bases outside gene matches: 5. Germline CDR1 reads MNHNY; CDR2 reads SVGAGI (reference sequence). The CDR3 spans 13 residues. CDR3 in amino acids: CASSGGAGDTQYF. In DNA form, the CDR3 reads TGTGCCAGTAGCGGGGGGGCCGGGGATACGCAGTATTTT.

The chain recombines TRBV6-5 with TRBJ1-2, with a weak D call TRBD1 (5 bases). The germline CDR1 and CDR2 sequences are MNHEY and SVGAGI. This CDR3 is 13 amino acids long. V lost 0 bases and J 4 bases, leaving 6 bases between the germline ends. This CDR3 reads CASSYSGGYGYTF. The CDR3 DNA follows: TGTGCCAGCAGTTACTCCGGGGGCTATGGCTACACCTTC.

The V call is TRBV10-3, the J call TRBJ1-5; 7 nucleotides match TRBD1. V was pared by 6 bases and J by 6 bases, with 5 bases of the junction left unmatched. CDR3 length: 13 residues. Germline CDR1 and CDR2: ENHRY and SYGVKD. CDR3 loop: CAIRGQASQPQHF. The CDR3 nucleotides are TGTGCCATCAGAGGACAGGCGAGTCAGCCCCAGCATTTT.

Here the CDR3 reads CASSRGQGTEAFF. Here the CDR3 DNA reads TGTGCCAGCAGCCGGGGACAGGGCACTGAAGCTTTCTTT. The V gene is TRBV11-3, the J gene TRBJ1-1; the match to TRBD1 covers 9 bases. V dropped 5 bases and J dropped 4; count of bases not matched to a gene: 2. The CDR3 sequence is 13 residues long. The germline gives CDR1 SGHNT, CDR2 YENEEA.